This TCR beta chain was sequenced for a study of blood T cell repertoires in COVID-19. The wider study: The origin of the acute and convalescent COVID-19 samples was the United States, Italy and Spain. PBMCs, B-cell-depleted T cells, or T cells provided the cDNA or gDNA that made up the material.

Germline-derived CDR1 and CDR2 are GTSNPN and SVGIG (reference sequence). The CDR3 sequence is 13 residues long. The V and J ends lost 4 bases and 5 bases respectively, with 14 bases between them. Original handling: Counts of nucleated cells, estimated from reference gene primer amplification, were obtained. Assay: immunoSEQ multiplex PCR; the TCRdb copy retains only in-frame clones and omits some. V, J and clone size were drawn from that table, and D and trimming were deduced from the DNA. The profile shows about 88,000 clones, 90% to 95% of them singletons. The source of this sequence is a man aged 55 to 69 with acute or convalescent COVID-19. This rearrangement joins TRBV30 to TRBJ2-5; perhaps TRBD1 as D (5 bases). Input material: peripheral blood. In DNA, the CDR3 is TGTGCCTGGATGTTATCAGGGTGGGAGACCCAGTACTTC. Amino acid sequence: CAWMLSGWETQYF. Filled out from reference TRBV30 and TRBJ2-5, the complete variable domain reads SQTIHQWPATLVQPVGSPLSLECTVEGTSNPNLYWYRQAAGRGLQLLFYSVGIGQISSEVPQNLSASRPQDRQFILSSKKLLLSDSGFYLCAWMLSGWETQYFGPGTRLLVL.